These 4 T cell receptor beta chains were sequenced from one sample in a study of graft-versus-host responses after intestinal transplantation. Antigen specificity for these receptors is unknown. Libraries were prepared by immunoSEQ multiplex PCR; TCRdb keeps only in-frame clonotypes and omits some of them. The sample contains more than 70,000 clones, around 80% of which appear only once. The sequenced sample was unstimulated CD4+ T cells sorted from spleen or lymph node cells, obtained before intestinal transplant. These receptors were obtained from a human donor who received an intestinal transplant.

The V and J genes are TRBV5-1 and TRBJ2-5; D is perhaps TRBD2 (6 bases). The V end lost 4 bases, the J end lost 5 bases, and 18 bases lay between the germline ends. Germline CDR1 SGHRS, CDR2 YFSETQ. The CDR3 contains 15 residues. CDR3 protein: CASSAGFGAVETQYF. In DNA, the CDR3 is TGCGCCAGCAGCGCGGGGTTTGGTGCCGTTGAGACCCAGTACTTC.

V and J are TRBV29-1 and TRBJ2-1, with 8 bases matching TRBD2. The length of the CDR3 is 14 residues. The germline V gene encodes CDR1 SQVTM and CDR2 ANQGSEA. With V trimmed by 7 bases and J by 7 bases, 12 bases remained unmatched. CDR3 region: CSAVRLAGRNEQFF. As DNA, the CDR3 is TGCAGCGCTGTGAGGCTAGCGGGTAGAAATGAGCAGTTCTTC.

The chain has TRBV18 and TRBJ2-1, with 11 bases that match TRBD2. Germline CDR1 KGHSH, CDR2 LQKENI. Trimming cost V 2 bases and J 5 bases; bases outside gene matches: 14. The CDR3 totals 19 residues. Here the CDR3 DNA reads TGTGCCAGCTCACCAAGAGTACTAGCGGGAGTCTTGAAGGACAATGAGCAGTTCTTC. This gives the protein CASSPRVLAGVLKDNEQFF. Filled out from reference TRBV18 and TRBJ2-1, the complete variable domain reads NAGVMQNPRHLVRRRGQEARLRCSPMKGHSHVYWYRQLPEEGLKFMVYLQKENIIDESGMPKERFSAEFPKEGPSILRIQQVVRGDSAAYFCASSPRVLAGVLKDNEQFFGPGTRLTVL.

The genes are TRBV7-2 and TRBJ1-5; 9 nucleotides match TRBD1. The CDR3 covers 14 residues. Germline V gene sequence: CDR1 SGHTA, CDR2 FQGNSA. V shed 6 bases, J shed 6 bases, and the junction held 6 bases outside the gene matches. CDR3 bases: TGTGCCAGCAGTCGGGACAGGGATCCTCAGCCCCAGCATTTT. This encodes CASSRDRDPQPQHF.